The entry below gives a single T cell receptor (beta chain) sequence along with its context. As for time point: after neoadjuvant nivolumab, at surgical resection. Patients had newly diagnosed, untreated stage II-IVA oral cavity squamous cell carcinoma. CDR1 and CDR2 (germline): SGHTA, FQGNSA. The CDR3 has 14 amino acids. V lost 4 bases to trimming and J lost 5 bases; unmatched junction nucleotides: 5. The data belong to a study of neoadjuvant anti-PD-1 for oral cavity cancer. Study in general: Patients mostly received three to four biweekly nivolumab doses at 3 mg/kg before surgery. Patients without progression got a fourth dose around day 43.

Some clones are missing from TCRdb's copy, which holds only in-frame ones; the method was immunoSEQ multiplex PCR. The data contain around 70,000 clones, about 88% of them seen just once; the ten biggest clones take up roughly 3.5%. The source was PBMCs, collected after nivolumab (anti-PD-1) treatment. The clonotype originates from a person aged 40-85 years with oral cavity squamous cell carcinoma. V and J are TRBV7-2 and TRBJ1-5, with 7 bases lining up with TRBD1. CDR3 loop: CASSSGTADQPQHF. CDR3 DNA sequence: TGTGCCAGCAGCTCCGGGACAGCAGATCAGCCCCAGCATTTT.